One T cell receptor (beta chain) is described in this entry. The target antigen is unknown. The protocol was immunoSEQ multiplex PCR, while the TCRdb copy is restricted to in-frame clones and leaves out a portion. Of around 8,800 clones in the sample, about nine tenths were seen once. V was shortened by 3 bases and J by 2 bases, with 8 bases between the two germline ends. The CDR3 spans 14 residues. Germline values: CDR1 KGHSH, CDR2 LQKENI. The record originates from a study of monozygotic twins with cystic fibrosis. Whole-study results and caveats: Nucleotide-identical clonotype sharing was significantly higher within monozygotic CF twin pairs than between unrelated CF individuals. Median Simpson clonality of 0.0095 suggested naive T cells predominated. J usage was most co-twin-similar in 8 of 16 pairs, V in 13.

The receptor comes from a boy between 2 and 10 years old with cystic fibrosis. Sequenced material: blood. The rearrangement links TRBV18 to TRBJ1-5, with D maybe TRBD1 (6 bases). CDR3 sequence reads: CASSPPGGNQPQHF. CDR3 coding DNA: TGTGCCAGCTCACCCCCAGGGGGCAATCAGCCCCAGCATTTT.